The 18 T cell receptor beta chains reported below all come from one sample, sequenced in a study of cytomegalovirus exposure and HLA in healthy donors (TCRdb year 2017). The library was built by means of the immunoSEQ multiplex PCR assay. A mixture of 60 forward primers for TCR Vbeta segments and 13 reverse primers for TCR Jbeta segments was used in the multiplex PCR. The clones in this table, taken by TCRdb from immuneACCESS, are in-frame only. Not every clone is retained; where verified, under half of the shortfall comes from an unresolved V gene, and the cause of the rest is unknown. Across this sample there are some 120,000 clones, with about 84% seen only once. The ten largest make up around 3.6% of the sample. Input material: PBMCs. Every receptor here comes from a man aged 40-50 years in good health and CMV-seronegative.

The chain combines TRBV7-2 with TRBJ2-7; D unclear. With 3 bases removed from V and 6 bases from J, the gap between germline ends came to 9 bases. The CDR3 has 12 amino acids. Germline V gene lookup returns CDR1 SGHTA and CDR2 FQGNSA. The CDR3 bases are TGTGCCAGCAGCTTCCGCGAACGCGAGCAGTACTTC. Translated: CASSFREREQYF.

The chain employs TRBV4-2 and TRBJ1-6; D perhaps matches TRBD1 (6 bases). V was shortened by 0 bases and J by 9 bases, with 15 bases between the two germline ends. This CDR3 spans 16 amino acids. Germline V gene sequence: CDR1 LGHNA, CDR2 YNFKEQ. The CDR3 bases are TGTGCCAGCAGCCAAGAAAGGGGGTCCCCTAGTTCACCCCTCCACTTT. Translating gives CASSQERGSPSSPLHF.

V usage is TRBV7-6 and J usage is TRBJ1-2; D gene unclear. Looked up from germline, CDR1 is SGHVS and CDR2 is FNYEAQ. The CDR3 is 13 residues long. The V end was cut by 4 bases, the J end by 7 bases, with 13 bases between. The CDR3 protein is CASSSQALGGYTF. CDR3 sequence (DNA): TGTGCCAGCAGCTCCCAGGCCCTGGGTGGCTACACCTTC.

The chain recombines TRBV5-1 with TRBJ1-2, with 9 bases identical to TRBD1. Per germline, CDR1 SGHRS and CDR2 YFSETQ. With V trimmed by 4 bases and J by 3 bases, 1 base remained unmatched. This CDR3 spans 13 amino acids. The CDR3: CASSRTGDYGYTF. The CDR3 DNA reads as TGCGCCAGCAGCCGGACAGGGGACTATGGCTACACCTTC.

The J gene is TRBJ2-3, the V gene TRBV6-4, with TRBD2 matching over 13 bases. J gave up 4 bases and V 4 bases, and 8 bases lay outside the gene matches. The germline gives CDR1 MRHNA, CDR2 SNTAGT. This CDR3 contains 17 residues. The CDR3 spells CASSATSGGAGADTQYF. CDR3 DNA: TGTGCCAGCAGTGCCACTAGCGGGGGGGCCGGGGCAGATACGCAGTATTTT.

V gene TRBV13 combines with J gene TRBJ1-1; 7 bases map to TRBD1. CDR1 is PRHDT, CDR2 FYEKMQ, per germline (reference sequence). The V and J ends lost 4 bases and 0 bases, in that order; junction bases with no gene match: 8. This CDR3 contains 16 residues. As DNA, the CDR3 is TGTGCCAGCAGCTCTAGCGAGGGGGCCTTGAACACTGAAGCTTTCTTT. Encoded protein: CASSSSEGALNTEAFF.

This chain links TRBV6-5 with TRBJ1-1, with D tentatively TRBD1 (5 bases). Germline CDR1 reads MNHEY; CDR2 reads SVGAGI. Trimming took off 4 bases at V and 4 bases at J, with 16 bases between the two ends. The CDR3 totals 15 residues. CDR3 bases: TGTGCCAGCAGTTTCACCCCCGTTCAGGGCACTGAAGCTTTCTTT. This encodes CASSFTPVQGTEAFF.

V usage is TRBV5-1 and J usage is TRBJ1-4; the D gene is possibly TRBD1 (6 bases). The CDR3 has 15 residues. Trimming took 0 bases from V and 8 from J, leaving 14 bases between them. Germline values: CDR1 SGHRS, CDR2 YFSETQ. The DNA of the CDR3 is TGCGCCAGCAGCTTGGTAACAGGGTTTGGCGAAAAACTGTTTTTT. Amino acid sequence: CASSLVTGFGEKLFF.

The chain is built from TRBV6-6 and TRBJ1-6; weak D call: TRBD1 (6 bases). The CDR3 spans 16 residues. Germline assignment: CDR1 MNHNY and CDR2 SVGAGI (reference sequence). V shed 0 bases and J shed 7 bases, with 13 bases lying between them. Here the CDR3 reads CASSYSSRGWNSPLHF. In DNA, the CDR3 is TGTGCCAGCAGTTACTCGAGTAGGGGGTGGAATTCACCCCTCCACTTT.

This sequence joins TRBV11-2 and TRBJ2-3; 9 bases line up with TRBD2. This CDR3 is 16 amino acids long. V dropped 1 base and J dropped 1; count of bases not matched to a gene: 3. The germline V gene encodes CDR1 SGHAT and CDR2 FQNNGV. In DNA form, the CDR3 reads TGTGCCAGCAGCTTAGTAGCGGGGGCAGGCACAGATACGCAGTATTTT. Translating it yields CASSLVAGAGTDTQYF.

The genes are TRBV7-9 and TRBJ1-6; 9 positions match TRBD1. Trimming cost V 5 bases and J 7 bases; bases outside gene matches: 9. Germline V gene data show CDR1 as SEHNR and CDR2 as FQNEAQ (reference sequence). The CDR3 is made up of 16 amino acids. CDR3 bases: TGTGCCAGCAGCCCGATCGGACAGGGGTGGAATTCACCCCTCCACTTT. Protein product: CASSPIGQGWNSPLHF.

The chain carries TRBV4-1 and TRBJ1-4; D remains ambiguous. The CDR3 sequence is 15 residues long. V lost 0 bases and J lost 3, with 8 bases in between. Germline CDR1 MGHRA, CDR2 YSYEKL. CDR3 sequence reads: CASSQEQTPNEKLFF. CDR3 nucleotides: TGCGCCAGCAGCCAAGAACAGACCCCTAATGAAAAACTGTTTTTT.

In its sample, this clone was seen a few times. The J gene is TRBJ2-7, the V gene TRBV7-2; tentative D call: TRBD2 (6 bases). V shed 3 bases and J shed 4 bases, with 13 bases lying between them. The CDR3 is 14 amino acids. The germline CDR1 and CDR2 sequences are SGHTA and FQGNSA. The DNA for the CDR3 is TGTGCCAGCAGCTTGTCCCGGGACTTTTACGAGCAGTACTTC. It specifies CASSLSRDFYEQYF.

A single count supports this clone. The V gene is TRBV19, the J gene TRBJ1-1; TRBD1 might be the D (5 bases). The germline V gene has CDR1 LNHDA and CDR2 SQIVND (reference sequence). The CDR3 consists of 15 residues. The germline V and J ends were trimmed by 2 bases and 1 base, with 11 bases remaining between them. This CDR3 reads CASSISAGQNTEAFF. The CDR3 bases are TGTGCCAGTAGTATAAGCGCCGGACAGAACACTGAAGCTTTCTTT. The full variable domain, completed using reference TRBV19 and TRBJ1-1, is DGGITQSPKYLFRKEGQNVTLSCEQNLNHDAMYWYRQDPGQGLRLIYYSQIVNDFQKGDIAEGYSVSREKKESFPLTVTSAQKNPTAFYLCASSISAGQNTEAFFGQGTRLTVV.

This chain uses TRBV6-6 with TRBJ2-5; 11 bases are a match to TRBD2. Looked up from germline, CDR1 is MNHNY and CDR2 is SVGAGI (reference sequence). Trimming removed 7 bases from V and 4 bases from J; junction bases left unmatched: 5. The CDR3 runs to 14 residues. This CDR3 reads CASTPLAGGETQYF. CDR3 nucleotides: TGTGCCAGCACCCCTCTAGCGGGGGGAGAGACCCAGTACTTC.

This clone was recorded once. This sequence joins TRBV25-1 and TRBJ2-5; maybe TRBD2 (6 bases). Germline V lookup: CDR1 MGHDK, CDR2 SYGVNS. This CDR3 region has 14 residues. V gave up 3 bases and J gave up 4 bases, with 12 bases separating them. Here the CDR3 reads CASSDRRGGETQYF. The DNA for the CDR3 is TGTGCCAGCAGTGACAGGAGGGGTGGAGAGACCCAGTACTTC.

This sequence joins TRBV27 and TRBJ2-7; a weak D match, TRBD2 (5 bases). Trimming removed 5 bases at V and 3 bases at J, with 14 bases between. The CDR3 covers 14 residues. Germline V lookup: CDR1 MNHEY, CDR2 SMNVEV (reference sequence). CDR3 residues: CASSLAPQHYEQYF. CDR3 in DNA: TGTGCCAGCAGTCTAGCCCCGCAGCACTACGAGCAGTACTTC.

The V gene is TRBV29-1, the J gene TRBJ1-4; TRBD1 agrees at 7 bases. Germline trimming cut 4 bases from V and 5 bases from J; bases unmatched to any gene: 10. CDR3 length: 15 residues. CDR1 and CDR2 (germline): SQVTM, ANQGSEA. Written as DNA, the CDR3 is TGCAGCGTTGGGGTAATCGGACAGGCGAATGAAAAACTGTTTTTT. Encoded protein: CSVGVIGQANEKLFF.